A single sample is the source of the 21 T cell receptor beta chains below, sequenced in a study of CD8+CD57+ T cells in acquired aplastic anemia. CDR3 and TCR beta VDJ profiling relied on genomic DNA as the template. Each CDR3 protein gets one entry after TCRdb re-called the reads with MiXCR. The data contain around 430,000 distinct CDR3 sequences, approximately 32% of them singletons. Whoever was chosen for sequencing had shown CD8+CD57+ cell expansion by flow cytometry. Sequencing was carried out using sorted CD4+, CD8+, or CD8+CD57+ T cells (not recorded which) from PBMCs. The receptor source for this set is a human donor with aplastic anemia.

The chain recombines TRBV29-1 with TRBJ1-1; 7 nucleotides line up with TRBD1. Trimming at V came to 4 bases and at J to 4 bases, leaving 9 bases not matched to a gene. The CDR3 is 14 amino acids. Looked up from germline, CDR1 is SQVTM and CDR2 is ANQGSEA. The CDR3 bases are TGCAGCGTTGGAGATAGGGCAGGGGGCACTGAAGCTTTCTTT. This translates into CSVGDRAGGTEAFF.

The chain recombines TRBV10-3 with TRBJ1-2; 9 positions agree with TRBD1. The germline V gene encodes CDR1 ENHRY and CDR2 SYGVKD. V lost 3 bases and J lost 5; bases outside the gene matches: 7. There are 15 residues in the CDR3. The CDR3 here is CAISDPGTGIYGYTF. CDR3 bases: TGTGCCATCAGTGATCCCGGGACAGGGATATATGGCTACACCTTC.

The CDR3 loop is CASGKVAEAFF. DNA for the CDR3: TGTGCTAGTGGTAAGGTTGCTGAAGCTTTCTTT. The chain joins TRBV12-5 to TRBJ1-1; D call uncertain. Trimming pared 5 bases from V and 6 bases from J, leaving 7 bases between. From germline, CDR1 is LGHNT and CDR2 FRNRAP. This CDR3 comprises 11 residues.

This clonotype was observed a handful of times. In nucleotides, the CDR3 is TGTGCCAGCAGCTTCGGGAGGGTCAATTACGAGCAGTACTTC. Translation: CASSFGRVNYEQYF. The chain is built from TRBV5-6 and TRBJ2-7; 8 nucleotides match TRBD2. Looked up from germline, CDR1 is SGHDT and CDR2 is YYEEEE. This CDR3 has 14 residues. With V trimmed by 2 bases and J by 4 bases, 5 bases remained unmatched. Using reference TRBV5-6 and TRBJ2-7 for the parts outside the CDR3, the full variable domain is DAGVTQSPTHLIKTRGQQVTLRCSPKSGHDTVSWYQQALGQGPQFIFQYYEEEERQRGNFPDRFSGHQFPNYSSELNVNALLLGDSALYLCASSFGRVNYEQYFGPGTRLTVT.

Comments on this clonotype: One end of the junction fails to match germline, which may point to a read error. The chain recombines TRBV20-1 with TRBJ1-1; unclear D gene. Germline values: CDR1 DFQATT, CDR2 SNEGSKA (reference sequence). The CDR3 sequence is 14 residues long. CDR3 sequence: CSAGDHGRNTEAFF. CDR3 nucleotide sequence: TGCAGTGCTGGAGATCACGGGAGGAACACTGAAGCTTTCTTT.

This clonotype has at least ten counts. The chain recombines TRBV7-9 with TRBJ1-2, with unresolved D. V lost 0 bases, J lost 5 bases, and 13 bases lay in between. Germline V lookup: CDR1 SEHNR, CDR2 FQNEAQ (reference sequence). This CDR3 has 15 residues. CDR3 sequence reads: CASSLAMEAAYGYTF. The CDR3 DNA follows: TGTGCCAGCAGCTTAGCGATGGAAGCAGCTTATGGCTACACCTTC.

In DNA form, the CDR3 reads TGTGCCAGCAGACAGGGACAGACAACTGAAGCTTTCTTT. It encodes CASRQGQTTEAFF. The chain uses TRBV5-6 and TRBJ1-1; 7 positions agree with TRBD1. This CDR3 region has 13 residues. The germline gives CDR1 SGHDT, CDR2 YYEEEE. V shed 5 bases and J 5 bases; nucleotides not matched to a gene: 6.

This clonotype appeared many times. This rearrangement joins TRBV5-1 to TRBJ2-6, with 7 nucleotides matching TRBD2. V dropped 1 base and J dropped 4; count of bases not matched to a gene: 2. The CDR3 extends over 15 amino acids. CDR1 is SGHRS and CDR2 is YFSETQ in the germline V gene. The CDR3 here is CASSLRGGGANVLTF. The CDR3 DNA follows: TGCGCCAGCAGCTTGCGCGGGGGAGGGGCCAACGTCCTGACTTTC. Complete variable domain (other parts from reference TRBV5-1 and TRBJ2-6): KAGVTQTPRYLIKTRGQQVTLSCSPISGHRSVSWYQQTPGQGLQFLFEYFSETQRNKGNFPGRFSGRQFSNSRSEMNVSTLELGDSALYLCASSLRGGGANVLTFGAGSRLTVL.

CDR3 amino acids: CASSGLAGREQYF. In DNA form, the CDR3 reads TGTGCCAGCAGTGGGCTAGCGGGGCGCGAGCAGTACTTC. V is TRBV25-1 and J is TRBJ2-7; 9 positions agree with TRBD2. This CDR3 region has 13 residues. After removal of 4 bases from V and 6 bases from J, the junction contained 4 bases not matched to a gene. The germline V gene has CDR1 MGHDK and CDR2 SYGVNS.

Worth noting for this clonotype: With a much larger clone just one base away, this may be a read error. The chain carries TRBV5-6 and TRBJ2-7; D uncertain. This CDR3 has 14 residues. Germline V gene data show CDR1 as SGHDT and CDR2 as YYEEEE. Between the trimmed V and J ends, which lost 4 bases and 3 bases, there was a span of 14 bases. For the CDR3, the DNA is TGTGCCAGCAGCCTTTGGACCAGACACTACGAGCAGTACTTC. Amino acid sequence: CASSLWTRHYEQYF.

J is TRBJ2-5 and V is TRBV6-4, with D uncertain. Germline V gives CDR1 MRHNA, CDR2 SNTAGT. This CDR3 is 18 amino acids long. Trimming removed 2 bases from V and 2 bases from J, with 21 bases in between. The CDR3 sequence is CASSDRDPGPQLQETQYF. The CDR3 DNA sequence: TGTGCCAGCAGTGACCGCGACCCAGGCCCCCAGTTACAAGAGACCCAGTACTTC.

On this clonotype: The final CDR3 position lacks the conserved phenylalanine or tryptophan, pointing to a likely read error. The DNA of the CDR3 is TGTGCCAGCAGCCAAGATGGCCTCTATGGCTACACCCTC. Translated: CASSQDGLYGYTL. The chain joins TRBV6-1 to TRBJ1-2; no reliable D call. The CDR3 spans 13 residues. Trimming left V 6 bases short and J 4 bases short, with 12 bases between. The germline gives CDR1 MNHNS, CDR2 SASEGT.

V usage is TRBV5-1 and J usage is TRBJ2-5, with D maybe TRBD2 (5 bases). The V end was cut by 4 bases, the J end by 2 bases, with 12 bases between. Per germline, CDR1 SGHRS and CDR2 YFSETQ. This CDR3 has 14 residues. This chain's CDR3 is CASSIELDQETQYF. The DNA of the CDR3 is TGCGCCAGCAGCATTGAACTAGATCAAGAGACCCAGTACTTC.

This clonotype occurred a few times. This sequence joins TRBV20-1 and TRBJ2-3, with a possible D match to TRBD2 (6 bases). Germline V gene sequence: CDR1 DFQATT, CDR2 SNEGSKA (reference sequence). The length of the CDR3 is 16 residues. The V and J ends lost 0 bases and 4 bases respectively, with 17 bases between them. The CDR3 sequence is CSARDARTGDPDTQYF. The CDR3, as DNA: TGCAGTGCTAGAGATGCTAGAACGGGGGACCCAGATACGCAGTATTTT.

The table lists this clonotype with a count of one. The chain combines TRBV10-3 with TRBJ1-2, with TRBD1 identical over 7 bases. This CDR3 has 13 residues. Trimming at V came to 3 bases and at J to 3 bases, leaving 1 base not matched to a gene. Germline V CDR1 and CDR2: ENHRY, SYGVKD. The CDR3 here is CAISDTGDYGYTF. CDR3 coding DNA: TGTGCCATCAGTGACACAGGGGACTATGGCTACACCTTC.

The chain has TRBV14 and TRBJ1-1, with D possibly being TRBD1 (5 bases). The V gene lost 8 bases and the J gene lost 8 bases, with 18 bases spanning the gap. Per germline, CDR1 SGHDN and CDR2 FVKESK. The CDR3 spans 13 residues. Here the CDR3 reads CASSIVRTSEAFF. The CDR3 DNA reads as TGTGCCAGCTCAATAGTGAGGACATCCGAAGCTTTCTTT.

The chain joins TRBV29-1 to TRBJ2-5; TRBD2 agrees at 13 bases. J gave up 5 bases and V 4 bases, and 4 bases lay outside the gene matches. The CDR3 runs to 14 residues. Germline assignment: CDR1 SQVTM and CDR2 ANQGSEA. CDR3 region: CSVGTSGGAETQYF. CDR3 in DNA: TGCAGCGTTGGGACTAGCGGGGGCGCGGAGACCCAGTACTTC.

The V gene is TRBV24-1, the J gene TRBJ2-2; possible D gene TRBD1, 6 bases. The CDR3 is 16 amino acids. The V gene's germline CDR1 is KGHDR and CDR2 SFDVKD. Trimming left V 11 bases short and J 0 bases short, with 18 bases between. CDR3 DNA: TGTGCCAGCCCCACCCGGACAGCCCCGAACACCGGGGAGCTGTTTTTT. Translating it yields CASPTRTAPNTGELFF.

This clonotype was counted ten times or more. V is TRBV7-2 and J is TRBJ2-7; 7 bases fit TRBD2. V trimming: 3 bases; J trimming: 2 bases; junction bases outside the gene matches: 4. The germline CDR1 and CDR2 sequences are SGHTA and FQGNSA. The CDR3 has 14 amino acids. CDR3 region: CASSFGGTAYEQYF. CDR3 DNA sequence: TGTGCCAGCAGCTTCGGGGGGACCGCCTACGAGCAGTACTTC.

There are a few counts of this clonotype. The chain couples TRBV11-1 to TRBJ2-2; D call uncertain. This CDR3 is built from 13 residues. Trimming stripped 5 bases from V and 6 bases from J, with 10 bases between. Germline values: CDR1 SGHAT, CDR2 FQDESV (reference sequence). The CDR3 spells CASSQVAAGELFF. In DNA, the CDR3 is TGTGCCAGCAGCCAAGTTGCGGCCGGGGAGCTGTTTTTT.

This clonotype was picked up many times. The V call is TRBV10-3, the J call TRBJ1-3; D unclear. The CDR3 contains 15 residues. Trimming removed 1 base at V and 2 bases at J, with 9 bases between. Germline CDR1 ENHRY, CDR2 SYGVKD. The CDR3 bases are TGTGCCATCAGTGAGTTTGACTCGCCTGGAAACACCATATATTTT. Its protein product is CAISEFDSPGNTIYF.